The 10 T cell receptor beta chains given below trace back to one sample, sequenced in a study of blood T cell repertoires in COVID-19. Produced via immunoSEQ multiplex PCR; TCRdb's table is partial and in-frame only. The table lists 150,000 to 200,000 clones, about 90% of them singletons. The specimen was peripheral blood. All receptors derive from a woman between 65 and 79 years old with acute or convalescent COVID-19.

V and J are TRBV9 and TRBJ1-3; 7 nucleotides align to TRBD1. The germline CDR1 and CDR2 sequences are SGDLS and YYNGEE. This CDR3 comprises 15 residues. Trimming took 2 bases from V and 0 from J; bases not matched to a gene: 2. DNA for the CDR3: TGTGCCAGCAGCGTTGGGACAGACTCTGGAAACACCATATATTTT. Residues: CASSVGTDSGNTIYF.

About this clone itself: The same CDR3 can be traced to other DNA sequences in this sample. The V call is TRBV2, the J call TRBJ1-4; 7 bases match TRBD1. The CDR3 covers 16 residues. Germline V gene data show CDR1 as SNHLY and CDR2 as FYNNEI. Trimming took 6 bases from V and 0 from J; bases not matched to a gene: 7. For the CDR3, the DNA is TGTGCCAGCAGCAATACAGGGGTTGCAACTAATGAAAAACTGTTTTTT. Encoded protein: CASSNTGVATNEKLFF.

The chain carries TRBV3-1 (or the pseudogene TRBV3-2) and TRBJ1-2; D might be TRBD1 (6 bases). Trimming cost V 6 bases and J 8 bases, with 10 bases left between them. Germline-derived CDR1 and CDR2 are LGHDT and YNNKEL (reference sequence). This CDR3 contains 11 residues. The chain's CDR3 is CASRGAEGYTF. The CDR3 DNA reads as TGTGCCAGCAGGGGGGCAGAAGGCTACACCTTC.

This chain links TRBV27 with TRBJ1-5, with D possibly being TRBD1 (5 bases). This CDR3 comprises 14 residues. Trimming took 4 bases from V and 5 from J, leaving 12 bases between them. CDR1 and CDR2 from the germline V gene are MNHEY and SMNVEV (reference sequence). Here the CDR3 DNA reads TGTGCCAGCAGTTCCCAGGGCCGGGATCAGCCCCAGCATTTT. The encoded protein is CASSSQGRDQPQHF.

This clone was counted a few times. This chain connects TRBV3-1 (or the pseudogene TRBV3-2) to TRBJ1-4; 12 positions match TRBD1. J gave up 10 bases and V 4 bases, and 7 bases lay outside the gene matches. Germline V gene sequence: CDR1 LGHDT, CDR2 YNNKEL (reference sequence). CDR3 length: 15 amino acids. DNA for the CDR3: TGTGCCAGCAGCCTTGGGGGACAGGGGGCAGGAAAACTGTTTTTT. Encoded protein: CASSLGGQGAGKLFF.

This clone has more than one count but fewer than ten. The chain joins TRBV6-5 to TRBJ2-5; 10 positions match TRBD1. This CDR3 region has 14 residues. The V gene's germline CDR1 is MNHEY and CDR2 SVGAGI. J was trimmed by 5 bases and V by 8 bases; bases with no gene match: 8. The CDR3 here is CASGDGQGGETQYF. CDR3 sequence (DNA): TGTGCCAGCGGCGATGGACAGGGGGGTGAGACCCAGTACTTC.

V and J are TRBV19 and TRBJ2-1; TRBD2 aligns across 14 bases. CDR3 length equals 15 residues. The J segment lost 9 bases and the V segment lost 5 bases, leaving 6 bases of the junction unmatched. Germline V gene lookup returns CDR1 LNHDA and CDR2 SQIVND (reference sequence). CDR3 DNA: TGTGCCAGTAGTCCAAGGACTAGCGGGAGGATTGAGCAGTTCTTC. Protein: CASSPRTSGRIEQFF.

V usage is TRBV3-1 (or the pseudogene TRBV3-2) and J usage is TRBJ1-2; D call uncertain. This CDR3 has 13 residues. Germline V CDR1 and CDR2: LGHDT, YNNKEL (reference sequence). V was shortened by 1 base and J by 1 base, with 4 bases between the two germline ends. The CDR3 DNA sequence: TGTGCCAGCAGCCAAGCAGTTAACTATGGCTACACCTTC. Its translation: CASSQAVNYGYTF.

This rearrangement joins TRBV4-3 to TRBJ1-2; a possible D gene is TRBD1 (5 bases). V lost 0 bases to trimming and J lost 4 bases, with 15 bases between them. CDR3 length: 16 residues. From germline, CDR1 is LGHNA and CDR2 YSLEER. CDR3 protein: CASSQEELTAPYGYTF. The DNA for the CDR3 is TGCGCCAGCAGCCAAGAAGAATTGACAGCCCCCTATGGCTACACCTTC.

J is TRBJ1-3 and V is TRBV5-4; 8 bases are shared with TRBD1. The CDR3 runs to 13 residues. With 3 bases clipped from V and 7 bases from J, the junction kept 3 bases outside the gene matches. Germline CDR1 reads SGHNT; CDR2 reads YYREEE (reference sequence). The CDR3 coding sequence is TGTGCCAGCAGCTCGGACAGGGCTAACACCATATATTTT. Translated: CASSSDRANTIYF.